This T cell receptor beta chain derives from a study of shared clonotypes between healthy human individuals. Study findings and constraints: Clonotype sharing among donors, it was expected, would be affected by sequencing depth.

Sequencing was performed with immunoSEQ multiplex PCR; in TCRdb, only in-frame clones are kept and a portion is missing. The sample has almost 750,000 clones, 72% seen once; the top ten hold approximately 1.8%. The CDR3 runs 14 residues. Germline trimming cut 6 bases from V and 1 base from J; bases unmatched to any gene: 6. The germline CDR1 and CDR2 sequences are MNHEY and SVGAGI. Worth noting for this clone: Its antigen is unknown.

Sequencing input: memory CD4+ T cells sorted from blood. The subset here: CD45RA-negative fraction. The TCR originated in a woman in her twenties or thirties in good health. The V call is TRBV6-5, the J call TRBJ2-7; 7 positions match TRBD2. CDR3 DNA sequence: TGTGCCAGCAGGCCTTGGGGGGGTTCCTACGAGCAGTACTTC. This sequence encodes CASRPWGGSYEQYF.